This T cell receptor beta chain was recorded in a study of human T cells and chemical hapten exposure. The library tagged each cDNA molecule with unique molecular identifiers. Authors' methods: Across samples, TCR counts had a median of around 100,000 and ranged from roughly 23,224 to 690,600. TCRdb ran MiXCR on the RACE reads and lists one entry per CDR3 protein. TCRdb's processing, not the study's, gives the V and J calls here. The sample lists just under 350,000 distinct CDR3 sequences; around 7% were seen once. Time point given: patch test 1, 2 weeks after DPC sensitization. The treatment was: therapeutic diphenylcyclopropenone sensitization with weekly scalp DPC. There are 16 residues in the CDR3. V was shortened by 3 bases and J by 6 bases, with 18 bases between the two germline ends. Germline V CDR1 and CDR2: KGHSH, LQKENI. The sample holds a few counts of this clonotype.

The chain recombines TRBV18 with TRBJ1-5; D might be TRBD1 (5 bases). The input for sequencing was whole blood, taken in connection with sensitization to the hapten diphenylcyclopropenone (DPC). The TCR sequence derives from a woman aged 18-29 years with alopecia areata. Some clones in this sample may be carry-over from other donors' samples. CDR3 loop: CASSPEGGGVFQPQHF. For the CDR3, the DNA is TGTGCCAGCTCACCCGAAGGCGGGGGAGTTTTTCAGCCCCAGCATTTT.